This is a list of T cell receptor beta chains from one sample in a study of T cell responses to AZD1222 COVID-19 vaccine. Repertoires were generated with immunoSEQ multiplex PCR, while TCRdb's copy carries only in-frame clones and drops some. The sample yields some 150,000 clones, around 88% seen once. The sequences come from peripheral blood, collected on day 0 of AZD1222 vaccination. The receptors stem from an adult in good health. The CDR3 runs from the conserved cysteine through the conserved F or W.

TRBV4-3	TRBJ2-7	CASSQQTSYEQYF
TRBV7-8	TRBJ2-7	CASSLSQTYEQYF
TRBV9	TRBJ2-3	CASSFTSGRVDTQYF
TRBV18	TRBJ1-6	CASSEAVLSSYNSPLHF
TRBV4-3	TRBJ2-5	CASSQEAWDETQYF
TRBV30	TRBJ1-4	CAWSKGTGGVEKLFF
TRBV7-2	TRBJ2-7	CASSLSQWGLAGGRTEQYF
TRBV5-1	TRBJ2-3	CASSLDGGEDTQYF
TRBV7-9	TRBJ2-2	CASISRDRDTGELFF
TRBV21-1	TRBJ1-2	CASSKRDRLNYGYTF
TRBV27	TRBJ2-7	CASSFGLAGGRDREQYF
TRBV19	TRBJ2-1	CASSIGSGRKSEQFF
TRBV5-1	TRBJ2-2	CASSLGAAYTAGVTTGELFF
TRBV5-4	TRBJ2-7	CASTPSGSYEQYF
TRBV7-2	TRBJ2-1	CASTSRLAGSREQFF
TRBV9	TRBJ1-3	CASSFGNTIYF
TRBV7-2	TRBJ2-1	CASSLGSYNEQFF
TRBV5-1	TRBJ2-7	CASSNRQGPYEQYF
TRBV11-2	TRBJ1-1	CATQLIGRRGWANTEAFF
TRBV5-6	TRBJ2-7	CATQVGATIYEQYF
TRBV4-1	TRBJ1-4	CASSQDTMSTTNEKLFF
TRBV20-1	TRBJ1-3	CSVKIGNTIYF
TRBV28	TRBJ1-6	CASSPYLPGQGNSPLHF
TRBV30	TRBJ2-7	CAWSKAYEQYF
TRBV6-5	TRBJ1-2	CAGAGTGANYGYTF
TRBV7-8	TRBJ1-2	CASSGQDFNYGYTF
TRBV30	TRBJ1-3	CAWSVRGNYGNTIYF
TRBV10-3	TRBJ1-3	CAINQGGNTIYF
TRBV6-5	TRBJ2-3	CASSPSYPPTDTQYF
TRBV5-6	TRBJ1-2	CASSMTGHYGYTF
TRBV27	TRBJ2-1	CASSQTSSDLSNEQFF
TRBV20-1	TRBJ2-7	CSASTSARVSYEQYF
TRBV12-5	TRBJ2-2	CASGLLNGPNTGELFF
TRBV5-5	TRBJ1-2	CASSPGTGGAEGYTF
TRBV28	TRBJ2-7	CASSYKPLSPTEQYF
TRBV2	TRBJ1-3	CASSEALGFASGNTIYF
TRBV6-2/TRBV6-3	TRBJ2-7	CASSRTSYEQYF
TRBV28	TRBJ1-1	CASRPTLIQGGTEAFF
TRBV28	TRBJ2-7	CASSLRRYRSASSSYEQYF
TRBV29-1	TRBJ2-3	CSVGILAGGGDTQYF
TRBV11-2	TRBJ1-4	CASSLAGGANEKLFF